Sequencing of this TCR beta chain was carried out in a study of resident and recirculating memory T cells in vitiligo (dated by TCRdb to 2016 to 2019). At the level of the whole study: For TCR beta sequencing, epidermis was obtained by shave biopsy from two lesional and two nonlesional sites, and PBMCs were also collected, from each of 3 stable vitiligo patients. Without any cell sorting, samples were homogenized immediately before genomic DNA was extracted using the Qiagen DNeasy Blood & Tissue Kit. The goal of the human TCR beta sequencing was to check whether lesional vitiligo skin contained specific clones that differed from the clones found in nonlesional skin and blood. What the research found in general, with its limitations: Even within a single patient, overlap and correlation analysis found no significant repertoire overlap between any biopsies apart from each lesion compared with itself. No unique dominant TCR clone was detected, and clonality varied among vitiligo lesions. Working out how much the T cell clones identified in the vitiligo lesions and the human Trm versus Tcm pools each contribute will require future mechanistic studies. TCR sequences were not found to be conserved across biopsy sites or patients, suggesting that different lesions are infiltrated by different T cell clones, a pattern described as private specificity.

TCR beta chains were amplified from genomic DNA with the immunoSEQ hsTCRB kit. TCR beta libraries were sequenced on an Illumina MiSeq instrument by the immunoSEQ service. Per the authors' processing: Repertoire data were analyzed using the immunoSEQ Analyzer. TCRdb carries this immuneACCESS record with in-frame sequences only. Its versions omit some clonotypes, under half of them owing to an unresolved V gene in the studies checked, with the rest unexplained. That table gives V, J and clone size, and the DNA gave D and trimming. This sample lists some 70,000 clones; roughly nine tenths were detected once. In total, the top ten clones hold 4% to 5.5% of the sample. The CDR3 contains 17 residues, cysteine and phenylalanine counted. Kept here is only the CDR3 DNA, which spans 51 bases and is read in frame from base 1. CDR1 and CDR2, looked up from the germline V gene, are SGHDT and YYEEEE. Trimming at the junction amounts to 3 bases on V and 7 bases on J, and the germline ends lie 22 bases apart.

Vitiligo was considered stable when no change in lesions had been observed over the previous 6 months. Stable patients also had to lack confetti depigmentation, a clinical sign of active vitiligo. Any patient who had received treatment in the previous three months was excluded. Ficoll density gradient centrifugation was used to isolate PBMCs from heparinized blood, after which the PBMCs were flash-frozen. As regards this clone: Its antigen target is currently unknown. No clone much larger than this one lies a single base away; base qualities are absent.

The sample comprised blood. Recombination joined TRBV5-6 with TRBJ1-4; TRBD1 is a weak D gene call, 6 bases matching. The source of this sequence is a male donor with vitiligo. Here the CDR3 is given as CASSSRDTGIRGEKLFF. The DNA is TGTGCCAGCAGCTCCCGGGACACTGGAATTAGGGGTGAAAAACTGTTTTTT.